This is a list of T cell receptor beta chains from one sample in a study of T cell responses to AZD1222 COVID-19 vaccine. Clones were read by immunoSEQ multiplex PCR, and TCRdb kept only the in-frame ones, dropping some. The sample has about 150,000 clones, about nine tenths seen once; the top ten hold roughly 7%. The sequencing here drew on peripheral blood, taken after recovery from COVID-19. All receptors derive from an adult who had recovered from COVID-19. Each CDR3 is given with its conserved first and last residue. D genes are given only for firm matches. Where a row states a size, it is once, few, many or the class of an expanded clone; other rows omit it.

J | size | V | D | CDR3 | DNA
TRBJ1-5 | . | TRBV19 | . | CASSPRGNQPQHF | TGTGCCAGTAGTCCCAGGGGCAATCAGCCCCAGCATTTT
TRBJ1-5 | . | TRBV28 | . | CASTGEGKGNQPQHF | TGTGCCAGCACCGGGGAGGGAAAGGGCAATCAGCCCCAGCATTTT
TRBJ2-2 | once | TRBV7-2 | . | CASSLHDLNTGELFF | TGTGCCAGCAGCTTACATGACTTGAACACCGGGGAGCTGTTTTTT
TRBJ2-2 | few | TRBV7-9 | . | CASRGDTTGELFF | TGTGCCAGCAGGGGGGACACCACCGGGGAGCTGTTTTTT
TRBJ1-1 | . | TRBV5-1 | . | CASSLAAGGTEAFF | TGCGCCAGCAGCTTGGCAGCCGGTGGGACTGAAGCTTTCTTT
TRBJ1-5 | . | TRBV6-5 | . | CASSPTSGGPPQHF | TGTGCCAGCAGCCCCACCTCCGGGGGGCCGCCCCAGCATTTT
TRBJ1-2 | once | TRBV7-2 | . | CASSSGSEFTGYTF | TGTGCCAGCAGTTCAGGGTCCGAATTTACTGGCTACACCTTC
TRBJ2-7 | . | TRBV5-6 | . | CASSLVFETPDYEQYF | TGTGCCAGCAGCTTGGTGTTTGAGACGCCAGACTACGAGCAGTACTTC
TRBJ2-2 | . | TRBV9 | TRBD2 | CASSVVSGRPGTGELFF | TGTGCCAGCAGCGTAGTTAGCGGGAGGCCAGGAACCGGGGAGCTGTTTTTT
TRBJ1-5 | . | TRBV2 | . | CASSEGGAGNQPQHF | TGTGCCAGCAGTGAAGGGGGGGCCGGCAATCAGCCCCAGCATTTT
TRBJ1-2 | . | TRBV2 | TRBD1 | CASSAGQGLGYTF | TGTGCCAGCAGTGCGGGACAGGGCTTGGGCTACACCTTC
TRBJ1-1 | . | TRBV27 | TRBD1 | CASIIREGANTEAFF | TGTGCCAGCATAATAAGGGAGGGGGCGAACACTGAAGCTTTCTTT
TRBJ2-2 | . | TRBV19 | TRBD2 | CASRTSGGYGAGELFF | TGTGCCAGTCGGACTAGCGGGGGGTATGGCGCCGGGGAGCTGTTTTTT
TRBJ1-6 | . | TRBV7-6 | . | CASSLVKASGSPLHF | TGTGCCAGCAGCTTAGTCAAGGCTAGCGGTTCACCCCTCCACTTT
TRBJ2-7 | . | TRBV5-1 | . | CASSLDRGGTSRYF | TGCGCCAGCAGCTTGGACAGGGGGGGGACGAGCAGGTACTTC